Included here is one T cell receptor (beta chain) sequence, with context. Its target is not known. TCRdb ran MiXCR on the reads and lists one entry per CDR3 protein. The sample includes tens of thousands of distinct CDR3 sequences, more than 20% seen only once; the top ten take roughly two thirds. These data are taken from a study of T cell repertoires in cytomegalovirus infection. The germline gives CDR1 MNHNY, CDR2 SVGAGI (reference sequence). The V and J ends lost 6 bases and 2 bases respectively, with 8 bases between them. The CDR3 consists of 13 residues. Sequencing was performed on CD8+ T cells from cultured PBMCs, taken from culture after CMV antigen stimulation. This clonotype was sampled from a human donor in good health (CMV status not recorded). Some clones in this sample may be carry-over from other donors' samples. The chain couples TRBV6-6 to TRBJ2-1; D gene uncertain. CDR3 nucleotides: TGTGCCAGCAGGGAGTGGACCTACAATGAGCAGTTCTTC. Its translation is CASREWTYNEQFF.